The entry that follows covers one TCR beta chain sequence. The source of the sample is a study of blood T cell repertoires in COVID-19. Background on the study: Acute-phase and convalescent COVID-19 samples originated in the United States, Italy and Spain.

In the authors' methods: Using reference gene primer amplification, nucleated cell counts were estimated. This table comes from immunoSEQ multiplex PCR, and its TCRdb copy is limited to in-frame clones, with some not included. Clonal size and the V and J genes are those of that table, whereas D and trimming came from the DNA. The sample holds about 150,000 clones; approximately 91% are singletons and the top ten take about 2.5%. The CDR3 has 16 amino acids. Germline values: CDR1 SGHRS, CDR2 YFSETQ. V shed 0 bases and J shed 2 bases, with 13 bases lying between them. Material for sequencing was peripheral blood. The receptor was isolated from a woman aged 65 to 85 with acute or convalescent COVID-19. The chain uses TRBV5-1 and TRBJ2-3; D not certain. The CDR3 nucleotides read TGCGCCAGCAGCTTGGGCGACACGGCCTTCACAGATACGCAGTATTTT. It translates to CASSLGDTAFTDTQYF.